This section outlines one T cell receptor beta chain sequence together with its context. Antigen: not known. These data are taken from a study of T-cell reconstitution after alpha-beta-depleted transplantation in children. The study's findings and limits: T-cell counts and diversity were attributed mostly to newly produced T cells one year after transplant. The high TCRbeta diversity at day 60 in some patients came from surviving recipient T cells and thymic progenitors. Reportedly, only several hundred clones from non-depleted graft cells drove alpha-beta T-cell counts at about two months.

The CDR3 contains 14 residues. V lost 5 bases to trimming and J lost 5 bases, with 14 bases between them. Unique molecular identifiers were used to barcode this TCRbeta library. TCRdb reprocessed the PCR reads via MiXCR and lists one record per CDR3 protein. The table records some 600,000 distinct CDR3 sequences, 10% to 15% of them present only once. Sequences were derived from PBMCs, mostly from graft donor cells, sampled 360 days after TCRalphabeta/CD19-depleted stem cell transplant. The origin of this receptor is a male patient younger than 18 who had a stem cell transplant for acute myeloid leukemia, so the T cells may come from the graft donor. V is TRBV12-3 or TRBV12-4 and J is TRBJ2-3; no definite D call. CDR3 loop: CASSPRTVLDTQYF. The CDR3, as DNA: TGTGCCAGCAGTCCACGGACCGTACTAGATACGCAGTATTTT.